This paragraph reports one T cell receptor (beta chain). The source of the sample is a study of technical replicates of blood from several donors. CDR3 length equals 12 residues. Germline lookup yields CDR1 SGHAT and CDR2 FQNNGV. Deletions cut 8 bases from V and 4 bases from J, with 12 bases between. Method: immunoSEQ multiplex PCR; TCRdb's copy keeps in-frame clones and lacks some. This table holds about 48,000 clones, more than 85% found once. Sequencing was done on a sample of PBMCs. The V gene is TRBV11-2, the J gene TRBJ2-7, with D tentatively TRBD2 (5 bases). This clonotype was sampled from a human donor in good health. Some clones in this sample may be carry-over from other donors' samples. The CDR3 DNA sequence: TGTGCCAGCGAGGGCAGTGGGTACGAGCAGTACTTC. It yields the protein CASEGSGYEQYF.